This T cell receptor (beta chain) was sequenced during a study of PD-1 blockade in classical Hodgkin lymphoma. Each patient's relapse followed autologous stem cell transplantation, and brentuximab vedotin exposure varied. Out of thawed PBMCs, magnetic negative selection purified CD4+ T cells. Repertoires were generated with immunoSEQ multiplex PCR, while TCRdb's copy carries only in-frame clones and drops some. The profile covers 6,000 to 9,500 clones, with roughly 89% appearing a single time and about 1.7% taken by the ten largest. Deletions cut 6 bases from V and 5 bases from J, with 11 bases between. The CDR3 runs to 13 residues. Germline lookup yields CDR1 MNHEY and CDR2 SVGAGI.

The clonotype was recovered from a human donor with classical Hodgkin lymphoma. J is TRBJ2-1 and V is TRBV6-5, with a tentative D call TRBD1 (5 bases). The specimen was CD4+ T cells from blood, collected at baseline. CDR3 sequence: CASRQGRDNEQFF. The DNA of the CDR3 is TGTGCCAGCAGGCAGGGTAGGGACAATGAGCAGTTCTTC.